This TCR beta chain was retrieved from a study of early T cells in non-severe SARS-CoV-2 infection. Study-level results: A preference for anti-spike CD8 responses marked VDJdb matching, which missed private and CD4 specificities.

Ten or more counts support this clonotype. Its matching antigen is unknown. TCRdb re-analysed the 5' RACE reads in MiXCR, keeping a single row per CDR3 protein. The sample contains about 30,000 distinct CDR3 sequences, roughly 5.4% of which appear only once. The sequenced material came from whole blood. The sequence was obtained from an adult who was a healthcare worker with PCR-confirmed SARS-CoV-2 infection or an uninfected control (not recorded which).

The CDR3 here is CSARARLAGGSGANVLTF. The CDR3, as DNA: TGCAGTGCTAGAGCGAGACTAGCGGGAGGCTCTGGGGCCAACGTCCTGACTTTC. The V call is TRBV20-1, the J call TRBJ2-6; 13 bases match TRBD2. The CDR3 loop spans 18 amino acids. Germline V CDR1 and CDR2: DFQATT, SNEGSKA (reference sequence). V dropped 1 base and J dropped 0; count of bases not matched to a gene: 3.